Listed below are T cell receptor beta chains from one sample, sequenced in a study of blood T cell repertoires in COVID-19. Method: immunoSEQ multiplex PCR; TCRdb's copy keeps in-frame clones and lacks some. Of roughly 140,000 clones listed, approximately 80% are singletons. The sequencing input was peripheral blood. The origin of the receptors is a man aged 55 to 70 with active or convalescent COVID-19. CDR3s include the opening cysteine and the closing phenylalanine or tryptophan. D genes are given only for firm matches. Not every row has a clone size; where given, it reads once, few, many or a size class.

CDR3aa | CDR3nt | abundance | j_gene | len | d_gene | v_gene
CASSQRWQEGFEKLFF | TGCGCCAGCAGCCAGCGGTGGCAGGAGGGGTTTGAAAAACTGTTTTTT | . | TRBJ1-4 | 16 | . | TRBV4-3
CASSLGYRYEQYF | TGTGCCAGCAGCTTAGGTTACAGGTACGAGCAGTACTTC | . | TRBJ2-7 | 13 | . | TRBV7-9
CASSLRGRGEAFF | TGCGCCAGCAGTTTGAGGGGGCGGGGTGAAGCTTTCTTT | . | TRBJ1-1 | 13 | TRBD1 | TRBV5-1
CASTEPASGSVTNEQFF | TGTGCCAGCACTGAACCGGCTAGCGGGAGTGTTACCAATGAGCAGTTCTTC | . | TRBJ2-1 | 17 | TRBD2 | TRBV5-5
CASSQDRGQGGQYF | TGTGCCAGCAGCCAAGATCGGGGACAGGGGGGGCAGTACTTC | few | TRBJ2-7 | 14 | TRBD1 | TRBV3-1/TRBV3-2
CASSDPTSGPTDTQYF | TGTGCCAGCAGCGACCCGACTAGCGGCCCCACAGATACGCAGTATTTT | . | TRBJ2-3 | 16 | TRBD2 | TRBV7-2
CASSNRQGTYEQYF | TGTGCCAGCAGTAATCGACAGGGGACCTACGAGCAGTACTTC | few | TRBJ2-7 | 14 | TRBD1 | TRBV6-5
CSGGRGDLNYGYTF | TGCAGCGGCGGACGGGGAGACTTAAACTATGGCTACACCTTC | . | TRBJ1-2 | 14 | . | TRBV29-1
CASSDQGGQPQHF | TGTGCCAGCAGTGATCAGGGCGGTCAGCCCCAGCATTTT | . | TRBJ1-5 | 13 | . | TRBV2
CSVEDPLDEQYF | TGCAGCGTTGAAGATCCCCTAGACGAGCAGTACTTC | many | TRBJ2-7 | 12 | . | TRBV29-1
CATTGGTGELFF | TGTGCCACCACAGGGGGGACCGGGGAGCTGTTTTTT | . | TRBJ2-2 | 12 | . | TRBV24-1
CAIRTSGRVGNEQFF | TGTGCCATCAGGACTAGCGGCCGAGTCGGCAATGAGCAGTTCTTC | . | TRBJ2-1 | 15 | TRBD2 | TRBV10-3
CASSQGRASRSGYTF | TGTGCCAGCAGCCAAGGCAGGGCTTCTAGGTCGGGCTACACCTTC | . | TRBJ1-2 | 15 | . | TRBV7-6
CASRSLSGRGGELFF | TGTGCCAGCAGAAGCCTCAGCGGGAGAGGCGGGGAGCTGTTTTTT | . | TRBJ2-2 | 15 | TRBD2 | TRBV7-2
CASSLGPSSDYGYTF | TGTGCCAGCAGCTTAGGTCCGTCGTCGGACTATGGCTACACCTTC | . | TRBJ1-2 | 15 | . | TRBV7-2
CASSLGGLYQETQYF | TGCGCCAGCAGCTTGGGCGGGTTGTACCAAGAGACCCAGTACTTC | . | TRBJ2-5 | 15 | . | TRBV5-1
CASGSELAGASYEQYF | TGTGCCAGCGGGTCCGAACTAGCGGGAGCCTCCTACGAGCAGTACTTC | . | TRBJ2-7 | 16 | TRBD2 | TRBV27
CASSPQLSSDEQFF | TGTGCCAGCAGCCCGCAGCTCTCTAGCGATGAGCAGTTCTTC | . | TRBJ2-1 | 14 | . | TRBV7-9
CASTRSSGTTYSNQPQHF | TGTGCCAGTACCCGCTCCTCCGGGACAACCTATAGCAATCAGCCCCAGCATTTT | . | TRBJ1-5 | 18 | . | TRBV19
CASSGGQGLNEQFF | TGTGCCAGTAGTGGAGGACAGGGGCTCAATGAGCAGTTCTTC | . | TRBJ2-1 | 14 | TRBD1 | TRBV19
CASSGTLNAWDTSTDTQYF | TGCGCCAGCAGCGGGACCTTGAATGCGTGGGACACCAGCACAGATACGCAGTATTTT | . | TRBJ2-3 | 19 | . | TRBV5-1
CASTRGGGYYEQYF | TGTGCCAGCACCCGGGGGGGCGGGTATTACGAGCAGTACTTC | . | TRBJ2-7 | 14 | TRBD2 | TRBV6-5
CASNGPGQGSGNTIYF | TGTGCCAGCAATGGACCGGGACAGGGGTCTGGAAACACCATATATTTT | . | TRBJ1-3 | 16 | TRBD1 | TRBV28
CASSHGLAGRAYEQYF | TGTGCCAGTAGTCACGGACTAGCGGGCAGAGCCTACGAGCAGTACTTC | . | TRBJ2-7 | 16 | TRBD2 | TRBV19
CASTSPGGMYEQYF | TGTGCCAGCACCTCCCCAGGGGGCATGTACGAGCAGTACTTC | once | TRBJ2-7 | 14 | TRBD1 | TRBV5-8
CASSLRAGAFSNQPQHF | TGTGCCAGCAGCTTGCGGGCAGGGGCCTTTAGCAATCAGCCCCAGCATTTT | . | TRBJ1-5 | 17 | . | TRBV5-6
CASSSPTVDKNIQYF | TGTGCCAGCAGTTCCCCGACAGTGGACAAAAACATTCAGTACTTC | . | TRBJ2-4 | 15 | . | TRBV6-6
CASSAHRGEDTEAFF | TGTGCCAGCAGCGCCCACAGGGGGGAGGACACTGAAGCTTTCTTT | . | TRBJ1-1 | 15 | . | TRBV21-1
CASSLVVSAGAPYGYTF | TGTGCCAGCAGCTTAGTTGTCTCGGCAGGGGCGCCCTATGGCTACACCTTC | . | TRBJ1-2 | 17 | . | TRBV7-2
CASSLAGGEQYF | TGTGCCAGCAGCTTAGCAGGGGGCGAGCAGTACTTC | . | TRBJ2-7 | 12 | . | TRBV11-1
CASSRGQGRTYEQYF | TGTGCCAGTAGTAGGGGACAGGGGAGAACCTACGAGCAGTACTTC | . | TRBJ2-7 | 15 | TRBD1 | TRBV19
CASSLRSGRETQYF | TGTGCCAGCAGTTTAAGGAGCGGTAGAGAGACCCAGTACTTC | . | TRBJ2-5 | 14 | . | TRBV27
CASSLDGRDGSYEQYF | TGTGCCAGCAGCTTAGATGGCAGGGATGGGTCCTACGAGCAGTACTTC | . | TRBJ2-7 | 16 | . | TRBV11-3
CASSLMQGAGYEQYF | TGTGCCAGCAGCTTGATGCAGGGGGCGGGGTACGAGCAGTACTTC | . | TRBJ2-7 | 15 | TRBD1 | TRBV5-4
CASSYLAGGWETQYF | TGTGCCAGCAGCTACCTAGCGGGAGGATGGGAGACCCAGTACTTC | . | TRBJ2-5 | 15 | TRBD2 | TRBV7-2
CSVEEQGQSDGYTF | TGCAGCGTTGAGGAGCAGGGCCAGTCCGATGGCTACACCTTC | . | TRBJ1-2 | 14 | . | TRBV29-1
CASSLGGLAVKETQYF | TGTGCCAGCAGCTTAGGAGGACTAGCGGTGAAAGAGACCCAGTACTTC | . | TRBJ2-5 | 16 | TRBD2 | TRBV7-9
CASSYRVPPYEQYF | TGTGCCAGCAGCTACAGGGTACCCCCGTACGAGCAGTACTTC | . | TRBJ2-7 | 14 | . | TRBV27
CASSRGAENEQFF | TGTGCCAGCTCACGCGGGGCTGAAAATGAGCAGTTCTTC | . | TRBJ2-1 | 13 | . | TRBV18
CASSPQAGDQPQHF | TGTGCCAGCAGCCCACAAGCCGGGGATCAGCCCCAGCATTTT | . | TRBJ1-5 | 14 | . | TRBV7-9
CASSSHGSVTGELFF | TGTGCCAGCAGCTCTCACGGGAGTGTTACCGGGGAGCTGTTTTTT | . | TRBJ2-2 | 15 | . | TRBV9
CASSRGGSGEQYF | TGTGCCAGCAGCCGGGGGGGCTCAGGCGAGCAGTACTTC | . | TRBJ2-7 | 13 | TRBD2 | TRBV7-2
CASAVPGTTNYGYTF | TGTGCCAGCGCGGTACCCGGGACAACCAACTATGGCTACACCTTC | . | TRBJ1-2 | 15 | . | TRBV5-4
CASSLATYGELFF | TGTGCCAGCAGCTTAGCCACCTACGGGGAGCTGTTTTTT | . | TRBJ2-2 | 13 | . | TRBV7-2
CSVGQGEGTEAFF | TGCAGCGTGGGACAGGGAGAAGGCACTGAAGCTTTCTTT | . | TRBJ1-1 | 13 | TRBD1 | TRBV29-1
CASTNTPGQQETQYF | TGTGCCAGCACCAATACCCCGGGACAGCAAGAGACCCAGTACTTC | . | TRBJ2-5 | 15 | TRBD1 | TRBV28
CASSLRSQGTNEQFF | TGTGCCAGCAGCTTAAGGAGTCAGGGAACCAATGAGCAGTTCTTC | . | TRBJ2-1 | 15 | . | TRBV11-2
CATSRDLQETQYF | TGTGCCACATCCCGGGATCTCCAAGAGACCCAGTACTTC | . | TRBJ2-5 | 13 | . | TRBV10-3
CASSQAWTSGRAEQYF | TGTGCCAGCAGCCAAGCCTGGACTAGCGGGAGGGCCGAGCAGTACTTC | . | TRBJ2-7 | 16 | TRBD2 | TRBV14
CASSPRQGYNQPQHF | TGTGCCAGCTCACCTCGACAGGGTTACAATCAGCCCCAGCATTTT | . | TRBJ1-5 | 15 | TRBD1 | TRBV18
CATSPGLARNYEQYF | TGTGCCACCTCTCCGGGACTAGCGCGAAACTACGAGCAGTACTTC | . | TRBJ2-7 | 15 | TRBD2 | TRBV7-9
CASSLGQGLAAEAFF | TGTGCCAGCTCCCTCGGACAGGGCTTAGCGGCTGAAGCTTTCTTT | . | TRBJ1-1 | 15 | TRBD1 | TRBV18
CASSPQGASNQPQHF | TGTGCCAGCAGTCCACAGGGGGCGTCCAATCAGCCCCAGCATTTT | . | TRBJ1-5 | 15 | TRBD1 | TRBV5-5
CASSFQGMNSEAFF | TGTGCCAGCAGTTTCCAGGGGATGAATTCTGAAGCTTTCTTT | . | TRBJ1-1 | 14 | . | TRBV28
CASDRGTGELFF | TGTGCCAGTGACAGAGGCACCGGGGAGCTGTTTTTT | . | TRBJ2-2 | 12 | . | TRBV28
CASSLDRGSYNEQFF | TGTGCCAGCAGCTTGGATAGGGGGTCCTACAATGAGCAGTTCTTC | . | TRBJ2-1 | 15 | . | TRBV5-4
CATQLDRLNTEAFF | TGTGCCACCCAGCTCGACAGGTTGAACACTGAAGCTTTCTTT | . | TRBJ1-1 | 14 | . | TRBV6-6
CASSIGQGDEKLFF | TGTGCCAGTAGTATCGGACAGGGCGACGAAAAACTGTTTTTT | . | TRBJ1-4 | 14 | TRBD1 | TRBV19